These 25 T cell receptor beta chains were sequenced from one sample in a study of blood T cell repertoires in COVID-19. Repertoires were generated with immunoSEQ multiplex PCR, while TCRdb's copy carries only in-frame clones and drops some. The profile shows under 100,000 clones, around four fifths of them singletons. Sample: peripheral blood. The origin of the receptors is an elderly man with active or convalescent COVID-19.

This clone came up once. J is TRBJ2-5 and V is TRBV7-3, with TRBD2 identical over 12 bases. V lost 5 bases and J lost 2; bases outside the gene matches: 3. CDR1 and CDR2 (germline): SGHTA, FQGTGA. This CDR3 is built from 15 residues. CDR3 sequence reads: CASSQGLAGQETQYF. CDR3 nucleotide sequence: TGTGCCAGCAGCCAAGGACTAGCGGGGCAAGAGACCCAGTACTTC.

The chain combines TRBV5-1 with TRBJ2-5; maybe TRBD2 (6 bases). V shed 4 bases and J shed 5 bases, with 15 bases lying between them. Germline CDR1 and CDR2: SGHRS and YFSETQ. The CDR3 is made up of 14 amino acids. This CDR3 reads CASSESGGVETQYF. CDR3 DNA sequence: TGCGCCAGCAGCGAAAGCGGAGGGGTGGAGACCCAGTACTTC.

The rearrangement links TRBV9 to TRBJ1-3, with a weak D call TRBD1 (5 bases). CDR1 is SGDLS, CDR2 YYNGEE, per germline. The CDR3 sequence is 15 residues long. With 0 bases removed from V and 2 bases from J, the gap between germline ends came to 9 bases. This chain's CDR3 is CASSVAAGAGNTIYF. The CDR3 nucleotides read TGTGCCAGCAGCGTAGCTGCGGGGGCTGGAAACACCATATATTTT.

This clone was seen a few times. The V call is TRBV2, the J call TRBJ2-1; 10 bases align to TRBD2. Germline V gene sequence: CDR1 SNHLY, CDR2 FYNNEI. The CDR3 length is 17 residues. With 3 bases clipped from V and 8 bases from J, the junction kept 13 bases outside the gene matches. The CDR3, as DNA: TGTGCCAGCAGTGATCGGTTAGCGGGGGGCCTCTGGGATGAGCAGTTCTTC. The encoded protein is CASSDRLAGGLWDEQFF.

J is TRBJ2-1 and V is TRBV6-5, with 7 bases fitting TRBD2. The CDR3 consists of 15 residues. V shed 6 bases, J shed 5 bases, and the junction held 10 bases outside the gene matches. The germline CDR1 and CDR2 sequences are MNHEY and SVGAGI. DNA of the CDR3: TGTGCCAGCAGCTCCCCGTCCGGGAGGAACAATGAGCAGTTCTTC. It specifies CASSSPSGRNNEQFF.

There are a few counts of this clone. The CDR3 loop reads CASSDQGGPYTGELFF. The CDR3 nucleotides read TGTGCCAGCAGCGACCAGGGGGGCCCTTACACCGGGGAGCTGTTTTTT. The chain joins TRBV3-1 (or the pseudogene TRBV3-2) to TRBJ2-2, with D maybe TRBD1 (7 bases). This CDR3 region has 16 residues. V lost 5 bases and J 3 bases, leaving 16 bases between the germline ends. Germline V lookup: CDR1 LGHDT, CDR2 YNNKEL (reference sequence).

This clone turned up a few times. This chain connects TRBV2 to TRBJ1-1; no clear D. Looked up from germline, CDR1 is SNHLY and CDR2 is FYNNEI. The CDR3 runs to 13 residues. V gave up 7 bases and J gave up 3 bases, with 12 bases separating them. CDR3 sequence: CASIRTRDTEAFF. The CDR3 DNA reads TGTGCCAGCATCCGAACCCGGGACACTGAAGCTTTCTTT.

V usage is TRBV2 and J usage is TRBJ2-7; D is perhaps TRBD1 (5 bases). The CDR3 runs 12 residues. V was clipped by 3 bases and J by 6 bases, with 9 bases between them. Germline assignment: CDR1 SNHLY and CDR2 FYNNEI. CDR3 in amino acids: CASSETVSEQYV. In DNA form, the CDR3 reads TGTGCCAGCAGTGAGACAGTCTCCGAGCAGTACGTC.

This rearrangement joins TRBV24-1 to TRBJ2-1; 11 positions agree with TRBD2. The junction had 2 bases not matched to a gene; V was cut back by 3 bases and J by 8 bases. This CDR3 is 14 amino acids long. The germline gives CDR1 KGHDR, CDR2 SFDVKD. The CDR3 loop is CATSDTGLADEQFF. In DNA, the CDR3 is TGTGCCACCAGTGATACGGGACTAGCGGATGAGCAGTTCTTC.

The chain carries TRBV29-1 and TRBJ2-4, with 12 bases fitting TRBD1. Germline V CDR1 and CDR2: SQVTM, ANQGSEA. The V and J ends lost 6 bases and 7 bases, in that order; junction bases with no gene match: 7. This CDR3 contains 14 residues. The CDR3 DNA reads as TGCAGCGTGGGGGACAGGGGGCCGTGGAACATTCAGTACTTC. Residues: CSVGDRGPWNIQYF.

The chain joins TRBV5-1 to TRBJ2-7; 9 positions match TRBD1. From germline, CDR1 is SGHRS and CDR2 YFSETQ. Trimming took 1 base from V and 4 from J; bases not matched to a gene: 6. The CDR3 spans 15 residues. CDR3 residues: CASSLTRDREYEQYV. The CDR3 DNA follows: TGCGCCAGCAGCTTGACCCGGGACAGGGAATACGAGCAGTACGTC.

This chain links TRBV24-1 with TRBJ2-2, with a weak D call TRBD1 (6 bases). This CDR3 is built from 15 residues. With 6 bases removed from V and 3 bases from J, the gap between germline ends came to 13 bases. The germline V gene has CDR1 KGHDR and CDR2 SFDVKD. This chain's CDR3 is CATSPTGYDTGELFF. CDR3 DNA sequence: TGTGCCACCAGTCCAACAGGGTACGACACCGGGGAGCTGTTTTTT.

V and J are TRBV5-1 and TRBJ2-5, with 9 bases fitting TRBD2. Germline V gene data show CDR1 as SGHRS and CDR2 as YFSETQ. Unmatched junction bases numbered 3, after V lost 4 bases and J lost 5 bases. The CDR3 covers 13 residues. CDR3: CASSRTSVETQYF. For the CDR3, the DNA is TGCGCCAGCAGCAGGACTAGCGTGGAGACCCAGTACTTC.

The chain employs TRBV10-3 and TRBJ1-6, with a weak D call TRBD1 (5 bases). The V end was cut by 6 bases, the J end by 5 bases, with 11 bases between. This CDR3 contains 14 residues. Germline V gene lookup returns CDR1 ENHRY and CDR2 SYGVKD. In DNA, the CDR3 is TGTGCCATCAGAGGACAAGTAGATAATTCACCCCTCCACTTT. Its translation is CAIRGQVDNSPLHF.

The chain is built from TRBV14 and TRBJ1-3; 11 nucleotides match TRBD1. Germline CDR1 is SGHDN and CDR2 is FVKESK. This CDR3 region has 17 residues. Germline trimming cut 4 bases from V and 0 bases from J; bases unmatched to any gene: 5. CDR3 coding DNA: TGTGCCAGCAGCCTGGGACAGGGGGTTTACTCTGGAAACACCATATATTTT. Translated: CASSLGQGVYSGNTIYF.

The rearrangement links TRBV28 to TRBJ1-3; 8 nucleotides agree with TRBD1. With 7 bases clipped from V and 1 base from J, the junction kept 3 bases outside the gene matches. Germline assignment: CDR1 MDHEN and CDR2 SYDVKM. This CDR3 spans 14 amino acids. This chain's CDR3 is CASTTGGSGNTIYF. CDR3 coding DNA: TGTGCCAGCACTACAGGGGGGTCTGGAAACACCATATATTTT.

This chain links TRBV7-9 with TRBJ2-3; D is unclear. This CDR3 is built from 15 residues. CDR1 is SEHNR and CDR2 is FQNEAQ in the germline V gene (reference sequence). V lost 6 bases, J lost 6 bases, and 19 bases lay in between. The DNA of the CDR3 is TGTGCCAGCAGTCTAATAAGCGCGAGTGGGGATACGCAGTATTTT. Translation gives CASSLISASGDTQYF.

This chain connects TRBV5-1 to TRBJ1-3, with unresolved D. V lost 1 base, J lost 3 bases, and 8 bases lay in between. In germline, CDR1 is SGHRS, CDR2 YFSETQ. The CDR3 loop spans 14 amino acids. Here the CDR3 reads CASSLRTGGNTIYF. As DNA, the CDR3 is TGCGCCAGCAGCTTGAGGACTGGTGGAAACACCATATATTTT.

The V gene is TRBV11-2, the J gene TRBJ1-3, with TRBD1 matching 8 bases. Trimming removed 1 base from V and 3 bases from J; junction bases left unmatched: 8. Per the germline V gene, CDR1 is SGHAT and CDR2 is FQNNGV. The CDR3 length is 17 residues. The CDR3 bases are TGTGCCAGCAGCTTAGTTACCGTGACAGGGGTTGGAAACACCATATATTTT. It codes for CASSLVTVTGVGNTIYF. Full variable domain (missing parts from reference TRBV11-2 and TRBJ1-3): EAGVAQSPRYKIIEKRQSVAFWCNPISGHATLYWYQQILGQGPKLLIQFQNNGVVDDSQLPKDRFSAERLKGVDSTLKIQPAKLEDSAVYLCASSLVTVTGVGNTIYFGEGSWLTVV.

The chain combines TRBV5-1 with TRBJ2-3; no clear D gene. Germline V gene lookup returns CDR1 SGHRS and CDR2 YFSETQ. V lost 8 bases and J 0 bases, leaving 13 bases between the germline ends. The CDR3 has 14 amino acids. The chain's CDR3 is CASEAGHSTDTQYF. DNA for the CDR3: TGCGCCAGTGAAGCAGGTCATAGCACAGATACGCAGTATTTT.

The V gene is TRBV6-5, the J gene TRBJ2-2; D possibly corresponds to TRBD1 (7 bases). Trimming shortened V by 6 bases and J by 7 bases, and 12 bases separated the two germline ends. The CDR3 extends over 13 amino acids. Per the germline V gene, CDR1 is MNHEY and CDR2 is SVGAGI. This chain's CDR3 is CASRQGRNGELFF. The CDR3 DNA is TGTGCCAGCAGACAGGGGAGGAACGGGGAGCTGTTTTTT.

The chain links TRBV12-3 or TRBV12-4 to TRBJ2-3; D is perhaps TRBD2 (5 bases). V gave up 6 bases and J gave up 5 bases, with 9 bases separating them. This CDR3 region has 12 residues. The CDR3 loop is CASRTTIDTQYF. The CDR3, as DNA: TGTGCCAGCAGAACGACTATAGATACGCAGTATTTT.

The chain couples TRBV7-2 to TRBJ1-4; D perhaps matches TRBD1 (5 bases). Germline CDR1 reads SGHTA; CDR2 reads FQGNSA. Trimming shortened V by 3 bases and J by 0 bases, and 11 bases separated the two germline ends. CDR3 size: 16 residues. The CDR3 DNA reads TGTGCCAGCAGCTTGATCGGGGGGTCAACTAATGAAAAACTGTTTTTT. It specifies CASSLIGGSTNEKLFF.

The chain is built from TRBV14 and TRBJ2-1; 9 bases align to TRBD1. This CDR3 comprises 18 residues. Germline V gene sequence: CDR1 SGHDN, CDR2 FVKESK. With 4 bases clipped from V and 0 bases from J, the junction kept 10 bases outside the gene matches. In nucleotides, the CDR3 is TGTGCCAGCAGCCGGACAGGGGACGGGGGGAGCTCCTACAATGAGCAGTTCTTC. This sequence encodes CASSRTGDGGSSYNEQFF.

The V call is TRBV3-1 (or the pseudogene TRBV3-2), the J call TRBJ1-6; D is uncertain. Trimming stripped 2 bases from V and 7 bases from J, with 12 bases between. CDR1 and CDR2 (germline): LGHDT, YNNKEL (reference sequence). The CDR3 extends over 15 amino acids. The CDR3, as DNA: TGTGCCAGCAGCCAACCTCTCGGGGTGAATTCACCCCTCCACTTT. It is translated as CASSQPLGVNSPLHF.